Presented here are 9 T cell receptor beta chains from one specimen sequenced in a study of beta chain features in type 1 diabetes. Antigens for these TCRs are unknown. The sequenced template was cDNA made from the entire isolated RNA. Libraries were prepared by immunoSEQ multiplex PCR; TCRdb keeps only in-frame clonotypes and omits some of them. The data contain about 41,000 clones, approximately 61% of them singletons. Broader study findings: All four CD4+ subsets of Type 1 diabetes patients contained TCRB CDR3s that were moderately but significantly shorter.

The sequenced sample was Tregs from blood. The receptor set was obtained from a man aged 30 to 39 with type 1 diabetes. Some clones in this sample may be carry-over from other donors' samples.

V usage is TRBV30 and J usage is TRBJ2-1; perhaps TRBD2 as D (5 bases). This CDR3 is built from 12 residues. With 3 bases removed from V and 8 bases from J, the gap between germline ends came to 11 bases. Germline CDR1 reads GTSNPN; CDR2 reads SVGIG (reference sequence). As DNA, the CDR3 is TGTGCCTGGAGGGGAGATAGCGATGAGCAGTTCTTC. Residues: CAWRGDSDEQFF.

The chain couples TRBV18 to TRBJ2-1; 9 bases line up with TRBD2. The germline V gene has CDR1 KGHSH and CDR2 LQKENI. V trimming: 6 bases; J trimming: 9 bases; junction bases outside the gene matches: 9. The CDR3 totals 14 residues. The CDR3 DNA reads TGTGCCAGCTCGCCGGGACTAGCCAATAGTGAGCAGTTCTTC. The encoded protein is CASSPGLANSEQFF.

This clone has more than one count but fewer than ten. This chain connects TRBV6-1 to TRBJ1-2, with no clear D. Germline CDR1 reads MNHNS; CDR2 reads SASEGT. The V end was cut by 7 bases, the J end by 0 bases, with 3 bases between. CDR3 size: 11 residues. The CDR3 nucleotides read TGTGCCAGCAACACTAACTATGGCTACACCTTC. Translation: CASNTNYGYTF.

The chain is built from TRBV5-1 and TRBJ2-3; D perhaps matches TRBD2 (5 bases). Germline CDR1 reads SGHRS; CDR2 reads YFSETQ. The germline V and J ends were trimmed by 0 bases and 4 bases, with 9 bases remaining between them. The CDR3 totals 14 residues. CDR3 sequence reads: CASSLALAADTQYF. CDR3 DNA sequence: TGCGCCAGCAGCTTGGCCCTAGCCGCAGATACGCAGTATTTT.

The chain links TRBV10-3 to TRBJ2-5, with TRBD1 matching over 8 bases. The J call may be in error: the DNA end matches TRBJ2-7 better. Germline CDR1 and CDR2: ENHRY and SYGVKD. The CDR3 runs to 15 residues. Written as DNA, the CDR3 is TGTGCCATCAGCACGCCTCGGGACAGGTCCTACGAGCAGTACTTC. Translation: CAISTPRDRSYEQYF.

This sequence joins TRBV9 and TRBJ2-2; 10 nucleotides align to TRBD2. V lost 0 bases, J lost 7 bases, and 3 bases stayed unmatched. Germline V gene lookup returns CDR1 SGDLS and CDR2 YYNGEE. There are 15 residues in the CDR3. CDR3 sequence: CASSVAVAGGGELFF. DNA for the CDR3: TGTGCCAGCAGCGTAGCGGTAGCGGGGGGCGGGGAGCTGTTTTTT.

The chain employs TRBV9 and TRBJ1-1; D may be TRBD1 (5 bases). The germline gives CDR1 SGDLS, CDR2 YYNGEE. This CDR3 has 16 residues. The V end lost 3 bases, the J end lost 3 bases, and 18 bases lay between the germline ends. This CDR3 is CASSAGGGGLDTEAFF. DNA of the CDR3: TGTGCCAGCAGCGCCGGCGGGGGAGGGCTGGACACTGAAGCTTTCTTT. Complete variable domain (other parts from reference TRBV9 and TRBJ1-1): DSGVTQTPKHLITATGQRVTLRCSPRSGDLSVYWYQQSLDQGLQFLIQYYNGEERAKGNILERFSAQQFPDLHSELNLSSLELGDSALYFCASSAGGGGLDTEAFFGQGTRLTVV.

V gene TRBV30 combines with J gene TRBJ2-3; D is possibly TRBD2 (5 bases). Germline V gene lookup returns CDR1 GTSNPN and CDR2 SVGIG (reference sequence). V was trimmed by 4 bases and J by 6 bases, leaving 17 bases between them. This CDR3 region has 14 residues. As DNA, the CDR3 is TGTGCCTGGACCGCCGGGAACCCATCGGATACGCAGTATTTT. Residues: CAWTAGNPSDTQYF.

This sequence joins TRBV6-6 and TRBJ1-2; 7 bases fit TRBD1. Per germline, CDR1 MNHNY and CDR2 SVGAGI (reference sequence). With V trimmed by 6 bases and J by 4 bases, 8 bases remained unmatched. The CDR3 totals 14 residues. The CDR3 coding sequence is TGTGCCAGCAGCTTACAGGGGCGGGGCTATGGCTACACCTTC. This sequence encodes CASSLQGRGYGYTF.